This TCR beta chain was profiled in a study of cytomegalovirus exposure and HLA in healthy donors. The PCR had 60 Vbeta and 13 Jbeta primers. Generated by immunoSEQ multiplex PCR, the TCRdb table keeps only in-frame clones and is missing some. The data contain around 150,000 clones, roughly 82% of them singletons. Study-wide results and caveats: A few chains tied to CMV proved CMV antigen-specific in vitro. Per a later analysis, HLA-associated TCR beta chains showed more clonal expansion than other, equally common TCR beta chains. TCR beta V- and J-gene trimming was later associated with a missense DCLRE1C variant.

CDR3 length: 15 amino acids. Germline CDR1 and CDR2: SGHDT and YYEEEE. V shed 3 bases and J shed 6 bases, with 19 bases lying between them. This clone was detected only a few times. Its antigen is undetermined. This TCR derives from a man aged 50 or older in good health and CMV-seropositive. The source material was PBMCs. The gene calls are TRBV5-6 and TRBJ2-7; TRBD2 is a possible D gene (6 bases). The CDR3 reads CASSWPGLPPSEQYF. The CDR3 bases are TGTGCCAGCAGCTGGCCGGGACTCCCTCCTTCCGAGCAGTACTTC.